These T cell receptor beta chains were read from a single sample in a study of blood T cell repertoires in COVID-19. Clones were read by immunoSEQ multiplex PCR, and TCRdb kept only the in-frame ones, dropping some. The table has around 100,000 clones, 85% seen once; the top ten hold 13%. Specimen: peripheral blood. These receptors all come from a man aged 45-65 years with active or convalescent COVID-19. Both conserved end residues are part of each CDR3. The D gene is left open where the match is weak. Clone size is given for some rows only: seen once, a few or many times, or a class if the clone is expanded.

. | TRBJ2-2 | . | TRBV2 | TGTGCCAGCGGGGGCTTCTTGAACACCGGGGAGCTGTTTTTT | CASGGFLNTGELFF
TRBD1 | TRBJ1-3 | . | TRBV5-4 | TGTGCCAGCAGCTATCTGGACAGGGCTAACTCTGGAAACACCATATATTTT | CASSYLDRANSGNTIYF
. | TRBJ1-1 | . | TRBV30 | TGTGCCTGGACCCAGGCGGGGGCAGCCACTGAAGCTTTCTTT | CAWTQAGAATEAFF
TRBD2 | TRBJ2-1 | . | TRBV24-1 | TGTGCCACCAGTGCTCAGCGGGAGGGCCGAAATGAGCAGTTCTTC | CATSAQREGRNEQFF
TRBD2 | TRBJ2-2 | . | TRBV9 | TGTGCCAGCAGCGTAGGGGACTACAGTAACACCGGGGAGCTGTTTTTT | CASSVGDYSNTGELFF
TRBD2 | TRBJ2-1 | . | TRBV9 | TGTGCCAGCAGCGTAGTTGCGGGAGTTTACAATGAGCAGTTCTTC | CASSVVAGVYNEQFF
TRBD1 | TRBJ2-3 | . | TRBV19 | TGTGCCAGTAGGGGAACAGGGGCCCCCACAGATACGCAGTATTTT | CASRGTGAPTDTQYF
TRBD2 | TRBJ2-7 | . | TRBV9 | TGTGCCAGCAGCGCTGGGACTAGCGGTGACGAGCAGTACTTC | CASSAGTSGDEQYF
TRBD1 | TRBJ1-5 | . | TRBV9 | TGTGCCAGCAGCGCAACAGGGGGCAATCAGCCCCAGCATTTT | CASSATGGNQPQHF
. | TRBJ2-2 | . | TRBV29-1 | TGCAGCGTTGGAGCCGTAGCGGCCAACACCGGGGAGCTGTTTTTT | CSVGAVAANTGELFF
TRBD1 | TRBJ2-7 | once | TRBV10-2 | TGCGCCAGCAGTGTGGGACAGGGCGCTAAGGAGCAGTACTTC | CASSVGQGAKEQYF
. | TRBJ1-1 | . | TRBV4-1 | TGCGCCAGCAGCCAAGGAGGGTTTCTCACTGAAGCTTTCTTT | CASSQGGFLTEAFF
TRBD1 | TRBJ1-1 | . | TRBV18 | TGTGCCAGCTCGCAAGGACAGGGAAGTGGGACTGAAGCTTTCTTT | CASSQGQGSGTEAFF
. | TRBJ1-1 | . | TRBV10-1 | TGCGCCAGCAGTATCTTTCCGGGTCGAAACACTGAAGCTTTCTTT | CASSIFPGRNTEAFF
TRBD1 | TRBJ1-1 | . | TRBV5-4 | TGTGCCAGCAGCGTGACAGGGTTCATGAACACTGAAGCTTTCTTT | CASSVTGFMNTEAFF
TRBD1 | TRBJ1-1 | . | TRBV11-2 | TGTGCCAGCAGCACGGACAGGGCAATGAACACTGAAGCTTTCTTT | CASSTDRAMNTEAFF
. | TRBJ1-1 | once | TRBV27 | TGTGCCAGCAATCAACGGGGAGATATCACTGAAGCTTTCTTT | CASNQRGDITEAFF
TRBD2 | TRBJ2-1 | . | TRBV24-1 | TGTGCCACCAGTGATTCGTCGGGGACTAGCGGGAGTGTTTACAATGAGCAGTTCTTC | CATSDSSGTSGSVYNEQFF
. | TRBJ2-5 | . | TRBV9 | TGTGCCAGCAGCGTAGGATCGCTGTCCAGAGAGACCCAGTACTTC | CASSVGSLSRETQYF
. | TRBJ2-1 | . | TRBV9 | TGTGCCAGCAGCGTAGGTTCCAGATCCTACAATGAGCAGTTCTTC | CASSVGSRSYNEQFF
. | TRBJ1-1 | . | TRBV12-2 | TGTGCAAGTCGCTTACTTATTAGTAGGGGCACTGAAGCTTTCTTT | CASRLLISRGTEAFF
TRBD1 | TRBJ1-1 | . | TRBV3-1/TRBV3-2 | TGTGCCAGCAGCCAAGGAGGGGGACAGCGCATAGAAGCTTTCTTT | CASSQGGGQRIEAFF